This entry concerns a single T cell receptor (beta chain). The antigen is not known. Collection occurred without any documented infections or immune events in donors. Some clones are missing from TCRdb's copy, which holds only in-frame ones; the method was immunoSEQ multiplex PCR. This table has under 100,000 clones, roughly 90% appearing once. The CDR3 sequence is 14 residues long. The V and J ends lost 2 bases and 3 bases respectively, with 11 bases between them. Germline V gene data show CDR1 as MDHEN and CDR2 as SYDVKM. This sample is part of a study of identifying expanded T cells in peripheral blood. Points from the study as a whole: Differentially abundant clones: 0.95 to 1.5 between replicates, 16.4 at around 14 days, 19 to 20 at four. Two-week clone count variance significantly increased as total template count grew.

The source of this sequence is a person between 18 and 75 years old in good health. J is TRBJ2-7 and V is TRBV28; D remains unclear. Specimen: blood. CDR3 DNA sequence: TGTGCCAGCAGTTTAATTACAAACTACTACGAGCAGTACTTC. Protein product: CASSLITNYYEQYF. Supplemented by reference TRBV28 and TRBJ2-7, the full variable domain reads DVKVTQSSRYLVKRTGEKVFLECVQDMDHENMFWYRQDPGLGLRLIYFSYDVKMKEKGDIPEGYSVSREKKERFSLILESASTNQTSMYLCASSLITNYYEQYFGPGTRLTVT.